Included here is one T cell receptor beta chain sequence, with context. Method: immunoSEQ multiplex PCR; TCRdb's copy keeps in-frame clones and lacks some. The repertoire holds 250,000 to 300,000 clones, with around 88% as singletons. This record belongs to a study of blood T cell repertoires in COVID-19. This CDR3 has 14 residues. Germline loops: CDR1 MNHEY, CDR2 SVGAGI. Germline trimming cut 1 base from V and 8 bases from J; bases unmatched to any gene: 5. The chain carries TRBV6-5 and TRBJ2-1; TRBD1 agrees at 7 bases. The sequenced material came from peripheral blood. The receptor's source is a woman in her 30s who had recovered from COVID-19. The CDR3 spells CASSYLQQGYEQFF. Written as DNA, the CDR3 is TGTGCCAGCAGTTACTTACAACAGGGGTATGAGCAGTTCTTC.